The 27 T cell receptor beta chains listed next were all sequenced from one sample in a study of T cell responses to AZD1222 COVID-19 vaccine (dated by TCRdb to about 2021). The meaning of the sample's time point label: about 28 days (+/-7) after the second vaccine dose. Libraries were made using the immunoSEQ multiplex PCR assay. Entries here come from immuneACCESS through TCRdb and include only in-frame sequences with V and J called. Some clones fail to appear in such tables; in the studies checked, an unresolved V gene covers under half of the shortfall, and the cause of the remainder is unknown. In this sample the table shows 100,000 to 150,000 clones, 75% to 90% of which occur a single time. 3.5% to 5% of the sample lies in the top ten. The sample was peripheral blood, taken 28 days after the second AZD1222 dose. Receptors originate from an adult who received the AZD1222 COVID-19 vaccine.

The chain joins TRBV3-1 (or the pseudogene TRBV3-2) to TRBJ2-7; unclear D gene. Trimming took off 5 bases at V and 4 bases at J, with 9 bases between the two ends. Germline CDR1 and CDR2: LGHDT and YNNKEL (reference sequence). CDR3 length equals 12 residues. The CDR3 region has the DNA TGTGCCAGCAGCAACCTAGTATACGAGCAGTACTTC. Protein: CASSNLVYEQYF.

The V and J genes are TRBV20-1 and TRBJ1-2, with D hard to call. Germline V CDR1 and CDR2: DFQATT, SNEGSKA (reference sequence). Trimming pared 6 bases from V and 4 bases from J, leaving 9 bases between. CDR3 length: 11 amino acids. The CDR3 region is CSAPPSYGYTF. CDR3 DNA: TGCAGTGCCCCGCCAAGCTATGGCTACACCTTC.

The chain has TRBV5-1 and TRBJ2-7, with 13 positions matching TRBD2. The V gene's germline CDR1 is SGHRS and CDR2 YFSETQ. This CDR3 comprises 14 residues. Germline trimming cut 4 bases from V and 4 bases from J; bases unmatched to any gene: 2. The DNA for the CDR3 is TGCGCCAGCAGCCCGGGACTAGCGGGGTACGAGCAGTACTTC. Its protein product is CASSPGLAGYEQYF.

The genes are TRBV3-1 (or the pseudogene TRBV3-2) and TRBJ2-3; 7 bases align to TRBD2. The V gene's germline CDR1 is LGHDT and CDR2 YNNKEL (reference sequence). The CDR3 has 12 amino acids. Trimming removed 4 bases from V and 11 bases from J; junction bases left unmatched: 6. The CDR3 loop is CASSRRDYMQYF. The DNA of the CDR3 is TGTGCCAGCAGCCGCCGGGACTATATGCAGTATTTT.

This clone was seen only once. The chain couples TRBV7-2 to TRBJ2-1, with 7 bases aligning to TRBD2. CDR3 length equals 13 residues. Germline V gene data show CDR1 as SGHTA and CDR2 as FQGNSA. V was pared by 2 bases and J by 9 bases, with 4 bases of the junction left unmatched. The CDR3 DNA reads as TGTGCCAGCAGCTTAAGGTCTAGCGGTGAGCAGTTCTTC. Protein: CASSLRSSGEQFF.

The rearrangement links TRBV5-5 to TRBJ1-5; D not resolved. Deletions cut 10 bases from V and 4 bases from J, with 12 bases between. CDR1 and CDR2 (germline): SGHKS, YYEKEE (reference sequence). The length of the CDR3 is 12 residues. The CDR3 nucleotides are TGTGCCCCCAAAGCTCTAAATCAGCCCCAGCATTTT. Translating gives CAPKALNQPQHF.

The rearrangement links TRBV11-1 to TRBJ2-7, with 9 bases fitting TRBD1. Germline V CDR1 and CDR2: SGHAT, FQDESV (reference sequence). With 3 bases clipped from V and 6 bases from J, the junction kept 12 bases outside the gene matches. The CDR3 is made up of 16 amino acids. In DNA form, the CDR3 reads TGTGCCAGCAGCTTCCCGAGGGGACAGGGATCTTCCGAGCAGTACTTC. Its translation: CASSFPRGQGSSEQYF.

This clone was seen a single time. This sequence joins TRBV7-8 and TRBJ2-7; D might be TRBD2 (5 bases). V shed 4 bases and J shed 3 bases, with 19 bases lying between them. CDR1 SGHVS and CDR2 FQNEAQ come from the germline V gene. CDR3 length: 16 residues. The CDR3 DNA sequence: TGTGCCAGCAGCTCCCCGGGGTGGCCGACGGACTACGAGCAGTACTTC. Residues: CASSSPGWPTDYEQYF.

V and J are TRBV5-1 and TRBJ2-6; D is ambiguous. The germline V gene encodes CDR1 SGHRS and CDR2 YFSETQ. This CDR3 comprises 15 residues. Trimming took 3 bases from V and 0 from J, leaving 7 bases between them. As DNA, the CDR3 is TGCGCCAGCAGCTCTAGGCTCTCTGGGGCCAACGTCCTGACTTTC. Its translation: CASSSRLSGANVLTF. The full variable domain, completed using reference TRBV5-1 and TRBJ2-6, is KAGVTQTPRYLIKTRGQQVTLSCSPISGHRSVSWYQQTPGQGLQFLFEYFSETQRNKGNFPGRFSGRQFSNSRSEMNVSTLELGDSALYLCASSSRLSGANVLTFGAGSRLTVL.

The chain joins TRBV3-1 (or the pseudogene TRBV3-2) to TRBJ1-1; TRBD1 aligns across 9 bases. Germline V CDR1 and CDR2: LGHDT, YNNKEL (reference sequence). Trimming cost V 6 bases and J 1 base; bases outside gene matches: 9. The CDR3 has 16 residues. Here the CDR3 DNA reads TGTGCCAGCAGAACAGGGGGCGCATTTGGGAACACTGAAGCTTTCTTT. Amino acid sequence: CASRTGGAFGNTEAFF.

This chain joins TRBV6-5 and TRBJ1-3; D is undetermined. The CDR3 is made up of 13 amino acids. Trimming cost V 4 bases and J 2 bases, with 6 bases left between them. Germline assignment: CDR1 MNHEY and CDR2 SVGAGI. The CDR3 sequence: CASSSGTGNTIYF. The CDR3 bases are TGTGCCAGCAGTTCAGGAACTGGAAACACCATATATTTT.

The V call is TRBV9, the J call TRBJ2-3, with D uncertain. CDR3 length: 15 amino acids. Germline CDR1 reads SGDLS; CDR2 reads YYNGEE. Trimming left V 3 bases short and J 0 bases short, with 11 bases between. CDR3 DNA: TGTGCCAGCAGCGGGGGAATTTCTAGCACAGATACGCAGTATTTT. This encodes CASSGGISSTDTQYF. The complete variable domain, with remaining parts taken from reference TRBV9 and TRBJ2-3, reads DSGVTQTPKHLITATGQRVTLRCSPRSGDLSVYWYQQSLDQGLQFLIQYYNGEERAKGNILERFSAQQFPDLHSELNLSSLELGDSALYFCASSGGISSTDTQYFGPGTRLTVL.

V usage is TRBV30 and J usage is TRBJ1-6; 9 positions agree with TRBD1. In germline, CDR1 is GTSNPN, CDR2 SVGIG (reference sequence). J lost 9 bases, V lost 7 bases, and 4 bases had no gene match. The CDR3 runs 12 residues. The CDR3 bases are TGTGCCTCCGGACAGGGGACTTCACCCCTCCACTTT. Amino acids: CASGQGTSPLHF.

For the CDR3, the DNA is TGTGCCAGTAACTCGATACCGGGACAGGGGGGTCCCCTCCACTTT. Encoded protein: CASNSIPGQGGPLHF. The chain uses TRBV19 and TRBJ1-6; TRBD1 aligns across 11 bases. Germline loops: CDR1 LNHDA, CDR2 SQIVND (reference sequence). CDR3 length: 15 amino acids. Losses at the gene ends were 7 bases for V and 13 bases for J; bases not matched to a gene: 12.

The V call is TRBV5-4, the J call TRBJ2-1; 7 positions agree with TRBD2. Losses at the gene ends were 6 bases for V and 3 bases for J; bases not matched to a gene: 6. The CDR3 totals 14 residues. Germline lookup yields CDR1 SGHNT and CDR2 YYREEE (reference sequence). CDR3 residues: CASMPSGYYNEQFF. The CDR3 DNA is TGTGCCAGCATGCCTAGCGGTTACTACAATGAGCAGTTCTTC.

J is TRBJ2-3 and V is TRBV4-2; 9 nucleotides match TRBD1. The V gene end was trimmed by 2 bases and the J gene end by 3 bases; junction bases not matched to a gene: 9. There are 17 residues in the CDR3. Germline assignment: CDR1 LGHNA and CDR2 YNFKEQ. Here the CDR3 DNA reads TGTGCCAGCAGCCAACGTTTGAGACAGGGGGTGACAGATACGCAGTATTTT. Translation gives CASSQRLRQGVTDTQYF.

The rearrangement uses TRBV5-1 and TRBJ1-2, with 10 bases matching TRBD1. Germline V gene lookup returns CDR1 SGHRS and CDR2 YFSETQ. The CDR3 runs to 13 residues. V gave up 4 bases and J gave up 6 bases; unmatched junction bases: 3. The CDR3 loop is CASSLGTGDGYTF. For the CDR3, the DNA is TGCGCCAGCAGCCTAGGGACAGGGGATGGCTACACCTTC.

This rearrangement joins TRBV7-9 to TRBJ2-3; no definite D call. This CDR3 is 14 amino acids long. Trimming cost V 5 bases and J 8 bases, with 17 bases left between them. Germline V gives CDR1 SEHNR, CDR2 FQNEAQ (reference sequence). CDR3 DNA sequence: TGTGCCAGCAGCCGGAGTGACCCCGTGGGTACGCAGTATTTT. It yields the protein CASSRSDPVGTQYF.

This chain links TRBV19 with TRBJ1-1; tentatively, D is TRBD1 (5 bases). Germline CDR1 LNHDA, CDR2 SQIVND (reference sequence). V lost 7 bases and J lost 1, with 10 bases in between. CDR3 length: 13 amino acids. CDR3 nucleotides: TGTGCCAGTACCTCAGACAGGAACACTGAAGCTTTCTTT. Translating gives CASTSDRNTEAFF.

CDR3 sequence: CASSFAGRTDGYTF. The CDR3 DNA reads as TGTGCCAGCAGTTTTGCGGGACGGACGGATGGCTACACCTTC. The rearrangement uses TRBV28 and TRBJ1-2; D possibly corresponds to TRBD1 (5 bases). Per germline, CDR1 MDHEN and CDR2 SYDVKM. The CDR3 runs to 14 residues. V dropped 3 bases and J dropped 6 bases, with 14 bases sitting between them.

This clone was counted once. The chain has TRBV27 and TRBJ2-1; no clear D. Trimming removed 7 bases at V and 4 bases at J, with 8 bases between. CDR1 and CDR2 (germline): MNHEY, SMNVEV (reference sequence). CDR3 length: 12 residues. The CDR3 loop reads CASTGVYNEQFF. The DNA of the CDR3 is TGTGCCAGCACAGGCGTTTACAATGAGCAGTTCTTC.

This chain links TRBV6-1 with TRBJ1-1; no clear D. V was shortened by 3 bases and J by 0 bases, with 11 bases between the two germline ends. This CDR3 is 15 amino acids long. The germline CDR1 and CDR2 sequences are MNHNS and SASEGT. The chain's CDR3 is CASSEHGGMNTEAFF. The CDR3 bases are TGTGCCAGCAGTGAGCATGGAGGTATGAACACTGAAGCTTTCTTT.

The chain is built from TRBV2 and TRBJ1-2; D might be TRBD1 (5 bases). From germline, CDR1 is SNHLY and CDR2 FYNNEI. The CDR3 is made up of 16 amino acids. V lost 6 bases to trimming and J lost 6 bases, with 23 bases between them. CDR3 DNA sequence: TGTGCCAGCAGCTCCAGGCCTGGGACCGTTCAACATGGCTACACCTTC. Encoded protein: CASSSRPGTVQHGYTF.

The rearrangement uses TRBV7-2 and TRBJ2-7; the D gene could be TRBD1 or TRBD2 (5 bases each). This CDR3 comprises 14 residues. Trimming stripped 5 bases from V and 3 bases from J, with 14 bases between. Per the germline V gene, CDR1 is SGHTA and CDR2 is FQGNSA. CDR3 residues: CASSPQTGRYEQYF. In DNA, the CDR3 is TGTGCCAGCAGCCCCCAGACGGGGCGCTACGAGCAGTACTTC.

This clone is a singleton in its sample. This rearrangement joins TRBV5-1 to TRBJ1-5; 7 bases are a match to TRBD1. Per germline, CDR1 SGHRS and CDR2 YFSETQ. The CDR3 is made up of 15 amino acids. V shed 1 base and J 6 bases; nucleotides not matched to a gene: 7. Here the CDR3 reads CASSLKGGSGQPQHF. CDR3 coding DNA: TGCGCCAGCAGCTTGAAAGGGGGCTCGGGTCAGCCCCAGCATTTT.

The chain joins TRBV6-5 to TRBJ1-2; 9 bases fit TRBD1. Germline-derived CDR1 and CDR2 are MNHEY and SVGAGI. This CDR3 is built from 14 residues. Germline trimming cut 2 bases from V and 6 bases from J; bases unmatched to any gene: 4. DNA for the CDR3: TGTGCCAGCAGTTACACGGGACAGGGCCATGGCTACACCTTC. It translates to CASSYTGQGHGYTF.

The chain uses TRBV30 and TRBJ1-1, with 7 bases fitting TRBD1. Germline trimming cut 2 bases from V and 3 bases from J; bases unmatched to any gene: 0. The CDR3 is 12 residues long. Germline loops: CDR1 GTSNPN, CDR2 SVGIG (reference sequence). The DNA for the CDR3 is TGTGCCTGGAGTACAGGGGACACTGAAGCTTTCTTT. The encoded protein is CAWSTGDTEAFF.